A selection of T cell receptor beta chains follows, all from one sample in a study of CD8 T cells in Susac syndrome. From the immunoSEQ multiplex PCR reads, TCRdb called clonotypes with MiXCR, one entry per CDR3 protein. The table includes approximately 80,000 distinct CDR3 sequences, about 91% detected once. Sequenced: CD8+ T cells from PBMCs. These receptors originate from a human donor with multiple sclerosis. Each CDR3 is given with its conserved first and last residue. Fields, in order: clone size, D gene, V gene, J gene, CDR3 protein, CDR3 DNA. A D gene is named only where the DNA matches it firmly. The size field is filled for only some rows; it gives once, few, many or a size class.

size: NA; D: NA; V: TRBV11-3; J: TRBJ2-1; CDR3: CASSDRAHNEQFF; DNA: TGTGCCAGCAGTGACCGGGCTCACAATGAGCAGTTCTTC
size: NA; D: NA; V: TRBV6-5; J: TRBJ2-2; CDR3: CASSYDISGAGELFF; DNA: TGTGCCAGCAGTTACGACATCTCCGGGGCCGGGGAGCTGTTTTTT
size: NA; D: TRBD1; V: TRBV28; J: TRBJ1-2; CDR3: CASSLYPLPGQGAYYGYTF; DNA: TGTGCCAGCAGTTTATACCCGCTCCCTGGACAGGGGGCTTACTATGGCTACACCTTC
size: NA; D: TRBD1; V: TRBV4-1; J: TRBJ1-6; CDR3: CASSQGFLGQANSPLHF; DNA: TGCGCCAGCAGCCAAGGGTTCCTGGGACAGGCGAATTCACCCCTCCACTTT
size: NA; D: TRBD2; V: TRBV9; J: TRBJ2-7; CDR3: CASSFPGLARTYEQYF; DNA: TGTGCCAGCAGCTTTCCGGGACTAGCGAGGACCTACGAGCAGTACTTC
size: NA; D: TRBD2; V: TRBV18; J: TRBJ2-6; CDR3: CASSPQGGRRSGANVLTF; DNA: TGTGCCAGCTCACCACAAGGCGGGAGGCGCTCTGGGGCCAACGTCCTGACTTTC
size: NA; D: NA; V: TRBV28; J: TRBJ2-7; CDR3: CASSFEDYEQYF; DNA: TGTGCCAGCAGTTTTGAGGACTACGAGCAGTACTTC
size: NA; D: NA; V: TRBV6-5; J: TRBJ1-1; CDR3: CASRIGGADTEAFF; DNA: TGTGCCAGCAGGATAGGAGGGGCAGACACTGAAGCTTTCTTT
size: NA; D: TRBD1; V: TRBV27; J: TRBJ1-2; CDR3: CASSFGTGYGYTF; DNA: TGTGCCAGCAGTTTCGGGACAGGCTATGGCTACACCTTC
size: NA; D: TRBD2; V: TRBV7-9; J: TRBJ2-1; CDR3: CASSFGGGGAPGNEQFF; DNA: TGTGCCAGCAGCTTTGGGGGCGGGGGGGCCCCGGGCAATGAGCAGTTCTTC
size: NA; D: TRBD2; V: TRBV9; J: TRBJ2-3; CDR3: CASSPWTSGADTQYF; DNA: TGTGCCAGCAGCCCTTGGACTAGCGGGGCAGATACGCAGTATTTT
size: NA; D: NA; V: TRBV4-2; J: TRBJ2-7; CDR3: CASSQEFPDMSSYEQYF; DNA: TGTGCCAGCAGCCAAGAATTCCCGGACATGAGCTCCTACGAGCAGTACTTC
size: once; D: TRBD1; V: TRBV4-3; J: TRBJ2-7; CDR3: CASSQDFSGTGRAYEQYF; DNA: TGCGCCAGCAGCCAAGATTTTTCGGGGACAGGGAGGGCCTACGAGCAGTACTTC
size: once; D: NA; V: TRBV27; J: TRBJ2-3; CDR3: CASATLGGARDTQYF; DNA: TGTGCCAGCGCAACTCTTGGGGGCGCCAGAGATACGCAGTATTTT
size: few; D: NA; V: TRBV3-1; J: TRBJ1-1; CDR3: CASSQGLVTEAFF; DNA: TGTGCCAGCAGCCAGGGTCTTGTCACTGAAGCTTTCTTT
size: NA; D: TRBD1; V: TRBV13; J: TRBJ2-7; CDR3: CASSFRTGGGYEQYF; DNA: TGTGCCAGCAGCTTCCGGACAGGGGGTGGGTACGAGCAGTACTTC
size: NA; D: NA; V: TRBV27; J: TRBJ2-2; CDR3: CASSLSNYVTGELFF; DNA: TGTGCCAGCAGTTTATCGAATTACGTCACCGGGGAGCTGTTTTTT
size: NA; D: NA; V: TRBV2; J: TRBJ2-2; CDR3: CASKGNPRGAGELFF; DNA: TGTGCCAGCAAAGGAAACCCACGAGGTGCCGGGGAGCTGTTTTTT
size: NA; D: TRBD2; V: TRBV12-3/TRBV12-4; J: TRBJ2-1; CDR3: CASSRAGGPRDEQFF; DNA: TGTGCCAGCAGTAGGGCGGGAGGGCCCAGGGATGAGCAGTTCTTC
size: NA; D: NA; V: TRBV3-1; J: TRBJ1-1; CDR3: CASSQLGVNTEAFF; DNA: TGTGCCAGCAGCCAATTGGGGGTGAACACTGAAGCTTTCTTT
size: NA; D: TRBD1; V: TRBV11-1; J: TRBJ1-1; CDR3: CASSQEDRALTTEAFF; DNA: TGTGCCAGCAGCCAAGAGGACAGGGCGTTGACCACTGAAGCTTTCTTT
size: NA; D: TRBD2; V: TRBV2; J: TRBJ2-1; CDR3: CASSTGLAGENEQFF; DNA: TGTGCCAGCAGTACGGGACTAGCGGGAGAGAATGAGCAGTTCTTC
size: NA; D: NA; V: TRBV20-1; J: TRBJ1-4; CDR3: CSARTTTGLDEKLFF; DNA: TGCAGTGCTAGAACCACTACAGGGCTTGATGAAAAACTGTTTTTT
size: NA; D: NA; V: TRBV21-1; J: TRBJ2-1; CDR3: CASSGTGFCNEQFF; DNA: TGTGCCAGCAGTGGGACAGGGTTTTGCAATGAGCAGTTCTTC
size: NA; D: TRBD1; V: TRBV3-1; J: TRBJ2-5; CDR3: CASRGSMTGVALGETQYF; DNA: TGTGCCAGCAGGGGATCAATGACAGGGGTGGCTCTAGGGGAGACCCAGTACTTC
size: NA; D: NA; V: TRBV13; J: TRBJ1-1; CDR3: CASSFSWGNTEAFF; DNA: TGTGCCAGCAGCTTCTCCTGGGGGAACACTGAAGCTTTCTTT
size: NA; D: TRBD1; V: TRBV2; J: TRBJ1-3; CDR3: CASKYDRGGGNTIYF; DNA: TGTGCCAGCAAGTACGACAGGGGAGGTGGAAACACCATATATTTT
size: NA; D: NA; V: TRBV27; J: TRBJ2-7; CDR3: CASRPGVSSYEQYF; DNA: TGTGCCAGCAGACCCGGGGTTAGCTCCTACGAGCAGTACTTC
size: NA; D: NA; V: TRBV29-1; J: TRBJ2-3; CDR3: CSVVPQGPADTQYF; DNA: TGCAGCGTTGTGCCCCAGGGGCCCGCAGATACGCAGTATTTT
size: once; D: NA; V: TRBV11-2; J: TRBJ2-1; CDR3: CASSSVRGPKNNEQFF; DNA: TGTGCCAGCAGCTCGGTTAGAGGCCCTAAGAACAATGAGCAGTTCTTC
size: NA; D: NA; V: TRBV28; J: TRBJ2-5; CDR3: CASSLELWGSQETQYF; DNA: TGTGCCAGCAGTTTAGAGCTTTGGGGATCCCAAGAGACCCAGTACTTC
size: NA; D: NA; V: TRBV9; J: TRBJ1-5; CDR3: CASSPAGGNQPQHF; DNA: TGTGCCAGCAGCCCAGCCGGGGGTAATCAGCCCCAGCATTTT
size: NA; D: NA; V: TRBV27; J: TRBJ1-3; CDR3: CASSSARGAASGNTIYF; DNA: TGTGCCAGCAGTTCCGCTCGGGGGGCCGCCTCTGGAAACACCATATATTTT
size: NA; D: TRBD1; V: TRBV6-5; J: TRBJ1-1; CDR3: CASSYRRDTGGDTEAFF; DNA: TGTGCCAGCAGTTACCGCCGGGACACAGGGGGAGACACTGAAGCTTTCTTT
size: NA; D: TRBD2; V: TRBV30; J: TRBJ2-5; CDR3: CAWTLAGYQETQYF; DNA: TGTGCCTGGACCCTAGCGGGATACCAAGAGACCCAGTACTTC
size: NA; D: TRBD2; V: TRBV12-3/TRBV12-4; J: TRBJ2-3; CDR3: CASSETSGRGTDTQYF; DNA: TGTGCCAGCAGTGAGACTAGCGGGAGAGGCACAGATACGCAGTATTTT
size: NA; D: TRBD2; V: TRBV29-1; J: TRBJ2-5; CDR3: CSVEVDSRLAGETQYF; DNA: TGCAGCGTTGAAGTGGATTCGAGACTAGCAGGGGAGACCCAGTACTTC
size: NA; D: NA; V: TRBV12-3/TRBV12-4; J: TRBJ1-2; CDR3: CASTLGGVRLDYGYTF; DNA: TGTGCCAGCACCTTAGGGGGGGTCAGGCTCGACTATGGCTACACCTTC
size: NA; D: NA; V: TRBV3-1; J: TRBJ2-3; CDR3: CASSHPIRNTQYF; DNA: TGTGCCAGCAGCCACCCAATACGGAATACGCAGTATTTT
size: NA; D: NA; V: TRBV19; J: TRBJ2-1; CDR3: CASSIVYVGMAYNEQFF; DNA: TGTGCCAGTAGTATAGTTTATGTGGGGATGGCTTACAATGAGCAGTTCTTC
size: NA; D: NA; V: TRBV4-2; J: TRBJ2-3; CDR3: CASSVGTSTDTQYF; DNA: TGTGCCAGCAGTGTGGGGACCAGCACAGATACGCAGTATTTT
size: NA; D: TRBD1; V: TRBV12-3/TRBV12-4; J: TRBJ2-1; CDR3: CASRPTGGPYNEQFF; DNA: TGTGCCAGCAGACCTACAGGGGGCCCCTACAATGAGCAGTTCTTC
size: NA; D: TRBD1; V: TRBV12-3/TRBV12-4; J: TRBJ1-1; CDR3: CASSPTGTGGWDTEAFF; DNA: TGTGCCAGCAGCCCTACCGGGACAGGGGGCTGGGACACTGAAGCTTTCTTT
size: NA; D: NA; V: TRBV28; J: TRBJ1-2; CDR3: CASSRTGTLIYGYTF; DNA: TGTGCCAGCAGTCGTACCGGGACTCTAATCTATGGCTACACCTTC
size: NA; D: NA; V: TRBV20-1; J: TRBJ2-7; CDR3: CSARTGSYEQYF; DNA: TGCAGTGCTAGAACAGGCTCCTACGAGCAGTACTTC
size: NA; D: NA; V: TRBV7-2; J: TRBJ1-5; CDR3: CASSARYSNQPQHF; DNA: TGTGCCAGCAGCGCACGTTATAGCAATCAGCCCCAGCATTTT
size: NA; D: NA; V: TRBV5-4; J: TRBJ2-7; CDR3: CASSYASRESYEQYF; DNA: TGTGCCAGCAGCTATGCGTCACGGGAGTCCTACGAGCAGTACTTC
size: NA; D: NA; V: TRBV2; J: TRBJ1-5; CDR3: CASSEGQSNQPQHF; DNA: TGTGCCAGCAGTGAGGGCCAGAGCAATCAGCCCCAGCATTTT
size: NA; D: TRBD2; V: TRBV28; J: TRBJ2-5; CDR3: CATVGSGSGLETQYF; DNA: TGTGCCACTGTCGGTAGCGGGAGTGGTCTAGAGACCCAGTACTTC
size: NA; D: NA; V: TRBV5-4; J: TRBJ1-2; CDR3: CASSTSNYGYTF; DNA: TGTGCCAGCTCCACATCCAACTATGGCTACACCTTC
size: few; D: NA; V: TRBV12-3/TRBV12-4; J: TRBJ2-6; CDR3: CASSLEGRPSGANVLTF; DNA: TGTGCCAGCAGTTTAGAGGGGAGGCCTTCTGGGGCCAACGTCCTGACTTTC
size: NA; D: NA; V: TRBV11-2; J: TRBJ2-3; CDR3: CASSVGRATDTQYF; DNA: TGTGCCAGCAGCGTGGGAAGGGCCACAGATACGCAGTATTTT
size: once; D: NA; V: TRBV6-2/TRBV6-3; J: TRBJ1-1; CDR3: CASSYSSLNTEAFF; DNA: TGTGCCAGCAGTTACTCGAGCCTGAACACTGAAGCTTTCTTT
size: NA; D: TRBD2; V: TRBV7-2; J: TRBJ2-7; CDR3: CASSLGTSAYEQYF; DNA: TGTGCCAGCAGCTTGGGGACTAGTGCCTACGAGCAGTACTTC
size: NA; D: NA; V: TRBV12-3/TRBV12-4; J: TRBJ2-2; CDR3: CASSLDSYTGELFF; DNA: TGTGCCAGCAGCCTAGACAGTTACACCGGGGAGCTGTTTTTT
size: NA; D: TRBD1; V: TRBV30; J: TRBJ2-2; CDR3: CAWGTGTTGELFF; DNA: TGTGCCTGGGGGACAGGGACCACCGGGGAGCTGTTTTTT